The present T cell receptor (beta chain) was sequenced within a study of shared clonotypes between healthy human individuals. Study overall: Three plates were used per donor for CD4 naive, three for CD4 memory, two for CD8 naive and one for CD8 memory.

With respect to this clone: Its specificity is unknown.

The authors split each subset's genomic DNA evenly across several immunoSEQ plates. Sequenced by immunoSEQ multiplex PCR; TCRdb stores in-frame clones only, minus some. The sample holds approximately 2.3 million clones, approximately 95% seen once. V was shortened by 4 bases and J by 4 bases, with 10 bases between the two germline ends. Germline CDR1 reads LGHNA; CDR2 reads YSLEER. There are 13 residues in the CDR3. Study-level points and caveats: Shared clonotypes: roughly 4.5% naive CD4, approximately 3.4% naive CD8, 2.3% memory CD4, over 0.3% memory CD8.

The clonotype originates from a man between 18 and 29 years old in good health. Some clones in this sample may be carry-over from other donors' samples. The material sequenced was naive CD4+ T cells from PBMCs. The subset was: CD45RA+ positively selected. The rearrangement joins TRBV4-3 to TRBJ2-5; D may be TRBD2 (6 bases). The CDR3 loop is CASSRGTGETQYF. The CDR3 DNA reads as TGCGCCAGCAGCCGTGGGACTGGAGAGACCCAGTACTTC.